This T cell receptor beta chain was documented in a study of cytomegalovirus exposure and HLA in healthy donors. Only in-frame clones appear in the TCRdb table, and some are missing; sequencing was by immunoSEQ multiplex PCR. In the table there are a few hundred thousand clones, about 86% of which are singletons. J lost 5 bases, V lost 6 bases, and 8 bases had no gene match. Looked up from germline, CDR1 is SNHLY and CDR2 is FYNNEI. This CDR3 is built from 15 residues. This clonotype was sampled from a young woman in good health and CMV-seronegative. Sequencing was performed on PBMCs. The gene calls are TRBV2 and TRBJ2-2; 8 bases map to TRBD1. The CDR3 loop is CASSLDRAHTGELFF. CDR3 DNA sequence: TGTGCCAGCAGCCTGGACAGGGCTCATACCGGGGAGCTGTTTTTT.